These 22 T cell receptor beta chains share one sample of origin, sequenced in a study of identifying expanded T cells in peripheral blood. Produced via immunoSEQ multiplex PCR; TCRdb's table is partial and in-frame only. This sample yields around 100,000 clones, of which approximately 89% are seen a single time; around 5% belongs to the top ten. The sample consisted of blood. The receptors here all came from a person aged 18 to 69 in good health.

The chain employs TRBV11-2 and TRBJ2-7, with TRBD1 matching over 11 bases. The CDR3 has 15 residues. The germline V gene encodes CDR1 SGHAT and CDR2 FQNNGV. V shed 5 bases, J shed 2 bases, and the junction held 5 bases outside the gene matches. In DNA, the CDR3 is TGTGCCAGCAGCGCCGGGACAGGGGGTACCTACGAGCAGTACTTC. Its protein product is CASSAGTGGTYEQYF.

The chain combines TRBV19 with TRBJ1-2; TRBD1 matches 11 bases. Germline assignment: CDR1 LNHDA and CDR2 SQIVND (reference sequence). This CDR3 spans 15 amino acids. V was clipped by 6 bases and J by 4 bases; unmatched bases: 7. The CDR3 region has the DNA TGTGCCAGTAGACTTGGACAGGGGGCGACCTATGGCTACACCTTC. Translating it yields CASRLGQGATYGYTF.

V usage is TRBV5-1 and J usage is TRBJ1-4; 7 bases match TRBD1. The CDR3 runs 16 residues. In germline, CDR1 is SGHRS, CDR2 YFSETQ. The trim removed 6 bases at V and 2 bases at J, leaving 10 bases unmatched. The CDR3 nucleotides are TGCGCCAGCACCATGACAGGGCAGGGGACTAATGAAAAACTGTTTTTT. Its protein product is CASTMTGQGTNEKLFF.

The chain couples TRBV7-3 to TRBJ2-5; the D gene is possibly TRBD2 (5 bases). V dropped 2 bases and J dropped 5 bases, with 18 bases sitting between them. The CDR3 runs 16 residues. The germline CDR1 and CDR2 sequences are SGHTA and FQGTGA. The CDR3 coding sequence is TGTGCCAGCAGCTTAGATGACCCCGGGGAAGGGGAGACCCAGTACTTC. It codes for CASSLDDPGEGETQYF.

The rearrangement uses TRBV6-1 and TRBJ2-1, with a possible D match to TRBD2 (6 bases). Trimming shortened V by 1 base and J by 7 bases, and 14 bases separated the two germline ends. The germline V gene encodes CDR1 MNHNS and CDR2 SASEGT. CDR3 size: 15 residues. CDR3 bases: TGTGCCAGCAGTGAAGGAAGGCGGGGATGGAATGAGCAGTTCTTC. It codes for CASSEGRRGWNEQFF.

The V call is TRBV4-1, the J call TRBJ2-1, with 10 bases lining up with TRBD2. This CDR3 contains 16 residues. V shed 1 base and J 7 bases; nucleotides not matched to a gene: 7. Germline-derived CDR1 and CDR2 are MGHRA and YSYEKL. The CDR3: CASSQGTGLAKNEQFF. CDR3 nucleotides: TGCGCCAGCAGCCAAGGGACGGGACTAGCGAAAAATGAGCAGTTCTTC.

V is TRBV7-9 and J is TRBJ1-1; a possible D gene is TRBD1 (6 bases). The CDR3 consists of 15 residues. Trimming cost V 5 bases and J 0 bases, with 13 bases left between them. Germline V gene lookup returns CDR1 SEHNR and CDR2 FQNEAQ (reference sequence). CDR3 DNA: TGTGCCAGCAGCCCAAGGACAGTTATGAACACTGAAGCTTTCTTT. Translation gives CASSPRTVMNTEAFF. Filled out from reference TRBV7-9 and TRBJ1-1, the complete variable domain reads DTGVSQNPRHKITKRGQNVTFRCDPISEHNRLYWYRQTLGQGPEFLTYFQNEAQLEKSRLLSDRFSAERPKGSFSTLEIQRTEQGDSAMYLCASSPRTVMNTEAFFGQGTRLTVV.

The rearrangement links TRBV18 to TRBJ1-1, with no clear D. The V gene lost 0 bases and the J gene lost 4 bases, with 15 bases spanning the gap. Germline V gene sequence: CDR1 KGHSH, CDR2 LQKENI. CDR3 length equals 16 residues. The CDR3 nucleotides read TGTGCCAGCTCACCACCGGCTCACGGCTGGGGCACTGAAGCTTTCTTT. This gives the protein CASSPPAHGWGTEAFF.

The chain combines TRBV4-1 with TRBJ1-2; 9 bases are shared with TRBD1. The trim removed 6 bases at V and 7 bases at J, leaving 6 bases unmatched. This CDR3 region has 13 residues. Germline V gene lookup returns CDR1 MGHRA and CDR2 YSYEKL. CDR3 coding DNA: TGCGCCAGCAGTCATCACAGGGGGCCTGGCTACACCTTC. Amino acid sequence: CASSHHRGPGYTF.

This CDR3 is CASTLLVLANYGYTF. CDR3 DNA: TGTGCCAGCACCCTTCTCGTGTTAGCTAACTATGGCTACACCTTC. V usage is TRBV7-9 and J usage is TRBJ1-2; D gene unclear. CDR1 is SEHNR, CDR2 FQNEAQ, per germline (reference sequence). Trimming cost V 7 bases and J 0 bases, with 15 bases left between them. CDR3 length: 15 amino acids.

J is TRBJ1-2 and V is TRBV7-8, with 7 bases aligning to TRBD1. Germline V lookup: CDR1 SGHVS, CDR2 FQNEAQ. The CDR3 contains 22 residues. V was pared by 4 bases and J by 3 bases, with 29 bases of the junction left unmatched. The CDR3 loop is CASSSPGTRAGQAADEDYGYTF. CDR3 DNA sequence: TGTGCCAGCAGCTCGCCTGGGACCAGAGCCGGACAGGCGGCGGACGAGGACTATGGCTACACCTTC.

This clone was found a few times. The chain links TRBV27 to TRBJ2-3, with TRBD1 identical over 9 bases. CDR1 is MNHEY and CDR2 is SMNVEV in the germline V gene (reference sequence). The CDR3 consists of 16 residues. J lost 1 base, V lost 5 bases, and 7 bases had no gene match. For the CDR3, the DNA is TGTGCCAGCAGTCCTTGGACAGGGGCGGGCACAGATACGCAGTATTTT. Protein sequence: CASSPWTGAGTDTQYF.

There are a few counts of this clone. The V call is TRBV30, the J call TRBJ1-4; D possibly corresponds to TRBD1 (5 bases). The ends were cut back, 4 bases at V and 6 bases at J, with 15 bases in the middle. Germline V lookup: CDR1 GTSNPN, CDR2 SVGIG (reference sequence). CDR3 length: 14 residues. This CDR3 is CAWTDQGVHEKLFF. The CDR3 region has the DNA TGTGCCTGGACCGATCAGGGTGTTCATGAAAAACTGTTTTTT.

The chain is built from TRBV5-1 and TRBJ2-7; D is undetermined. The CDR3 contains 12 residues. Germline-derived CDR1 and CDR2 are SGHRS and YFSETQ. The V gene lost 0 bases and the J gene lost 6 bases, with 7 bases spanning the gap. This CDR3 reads CASSLALGEQYF. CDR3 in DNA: TGCGCCAGCAGCTTGGCATTAGGCGAGCAGTACTTC.

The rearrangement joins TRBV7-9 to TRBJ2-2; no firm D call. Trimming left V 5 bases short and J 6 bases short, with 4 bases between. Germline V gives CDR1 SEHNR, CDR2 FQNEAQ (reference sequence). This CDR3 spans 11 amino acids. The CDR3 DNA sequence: TGTGCCAGCAGCCGTTCCGGGGAGCTGTTTTTT. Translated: CASSRSGELFF.

CDR3 loop: CASSDRGNTEAFF. The CDR3 nucleotides are TGTGCCAGCAGTGACAGGGGGAACACTGAAGCTTTCTTT. The genes are TRBV6-5 and TRBJ1-1, with 8 nucleotides matching TRBD1. V lost 5 bases, J lost 1 base, and 0 bases stayed unmatched. CDR3 length: 13 amino acids. Germline lookup yields CDR1 MNHEY and CDR2 SVGAGI.

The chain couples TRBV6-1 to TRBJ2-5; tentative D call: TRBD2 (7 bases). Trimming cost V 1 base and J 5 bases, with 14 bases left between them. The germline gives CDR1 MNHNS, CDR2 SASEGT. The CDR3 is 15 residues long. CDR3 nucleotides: TGTGCCAGCAGTGAAGTGGGGGGGCCAGGGGAGACCCAGTACTTC. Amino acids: CASSEVGGPGETQYF.

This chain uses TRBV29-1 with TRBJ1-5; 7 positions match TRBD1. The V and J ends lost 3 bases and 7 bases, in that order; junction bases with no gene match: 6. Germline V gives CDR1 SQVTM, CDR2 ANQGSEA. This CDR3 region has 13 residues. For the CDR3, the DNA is TGCAGCGTTGAGGCAGGGGGTGGGCAGCCCCAGCATTTT. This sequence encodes CSVEAGGGQPQHF.

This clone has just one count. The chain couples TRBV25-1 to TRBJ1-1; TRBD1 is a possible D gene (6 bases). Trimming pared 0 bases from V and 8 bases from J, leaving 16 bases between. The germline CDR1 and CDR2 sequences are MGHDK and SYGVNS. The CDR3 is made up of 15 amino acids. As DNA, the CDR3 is TGTGCCAGCAGTGAATATATTCTGGGGCAGGGGGAAGCTTTCTTT. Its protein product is CASSEYILGQGEAFF.

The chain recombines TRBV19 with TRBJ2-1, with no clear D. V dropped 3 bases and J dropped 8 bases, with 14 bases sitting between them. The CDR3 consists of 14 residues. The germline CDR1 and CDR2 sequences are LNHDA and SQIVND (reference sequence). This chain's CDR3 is CASSIRLSSDEQFF. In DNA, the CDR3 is TGTGCCAGTAGTATCCGATTGAGCAGTGATGAGCAGTTCTTC. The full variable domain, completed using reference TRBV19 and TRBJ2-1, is DGGITQSPKYLFRKEGQNVTLSCEQNLNHDAMYWYRQDPGQGLRLIYYSQIVNDFQKGDIAEGYSVSREKKESFPLTVTSAQKNPTAFYLCASSIRLSSDEQFFGPGTRLTVL.

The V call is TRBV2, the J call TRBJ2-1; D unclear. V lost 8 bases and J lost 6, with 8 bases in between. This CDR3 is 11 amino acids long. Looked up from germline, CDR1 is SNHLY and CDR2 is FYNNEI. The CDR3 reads CASGLLNEQFF. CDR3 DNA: TGTGCCAGCGGGTTACTCAATGAGCAGTTCTTC.

DNA for the CDR3: TGTGCCAGCAGCCGGACCGGTTGGAACACTGAAGCTTTCTTT. Protein: CASSRTGWNTEAFF. The V gene is TRBV5-6, the J gene TRBJ1-1; D gene ambiguous. The length of the CDR3 is 14 residues. The V and J ends lost 4 bases and 1 base respectively, with 11 bases between them. Germline CDR1 and CDR2: SGHDT and YYEEEE.